This TCR beta chain was sequenced for a study of shared clonotypes between healthy human individuals. Background on the study: The cohort had two women and a few men, ages 18 to 49.

In the original analysis: ImmunoSEQ gave junction-only sequences without quality scores, so filtering differed. Method: immunoSEQ multiplex PCR; TCRdb's copy keeps in-frame clones and lacks some. Clonal size and the V and J genes are those of that table, whereas D and trimming came from the DNA. In the table there are 2 million to 2.5 million clones, 93% of which are singletons. The study enrolled healthy HIV-negative adults without recent acute infections or vaccinations as donors. The CDR3 loop spans 15 amino acids. CDR1 and CDR2 (germline): SNHLY, FYNNEI. V was clipped by 2 bases and J by 0 bases, with 8 bases between them.

The TCR comes from a man younger than 35 in good health. Some clones in this sample may be carry-over from other donors' samples. The rearrangement joins TRBV2 to TRBJ2-4; D not resolved. Sequenced sample: naive CD4+ T cells from PBMCs. The sample's subset: CD45RA+ positively selected. The CDR3 here is CASSERWVAKNIQYF. The CDR3 DNA follows: TGTGCCAGCAGTGAAAGATGGGTAGCCAAAAACATTCAGTACTTC.